This T cell receptor beta chain was recorded in a study of PD-1 blockade in mismatch repair-deficient tumors. Study results and limitations: Rapid post-treatment expansion, then contraction, generally preceding radiologic response, marked tumor-resident clones.

Concerning this clone itself: Its antigen is unidentified.

The repertoire was sequenced with immunoSEQ multiplex PCR; TCRdb's copy has only in-frame clones and lacks some. The sample has tens of thousands of clones; roughly 80% are singletons. Every patient had mismatch repair deficiency by PCR or immunohistochemistry. This clonotype was sampled from an adult with mismatch repair-deficient cancer. The material was PBMCs, obtained before pembrolizumab treatment.

The CDR3 region is CASSVTGGPTEAFF. CDR3 nucleotides: TGTGCCAGCAGCGTAACAGGGGGCCCCACTGAAGCTTTCTTT. V usage is TRBV9 and J usage is TRBJ1-1; the match to TRBD1 covers 9 bases. The trim removed 1 base at V and 4 bases at J, leaving 2 bases unmatched. CDR3 length: 14 amino acids. Germline V gene lookup returns CDR1 SGDLS and CDR2 YYNGEE.